A single sample is the source of the 19 T cell receptor beta chains below, sequenced in a study of blood T cell repertoires in COVID-19. TCRdb's table, derived via immunoSEQ multiplex PCR, lists solely in-frame clones and lacks some. The sample yields about 160,000 clones, approximately 91% seen once. Sequenced material: peripheral blood. These TCRs come from a man aged 18 to 29 with acute or convalescent COVID-19.

The V and J genes are TRBV19 and TRBJ2-2; D might be TRBD2 (6 bases). This CDR3 is 13 amino acids long. V shed 3 bases and J shed 7 bases, with 9 bases lying between them. Germline assignment: CDR1 LNHDA and CDR2 SQIVND (reference sequence). CDR3 DNA sequence: TGTGCCAGTAGTATTTCCGGGGGCGGGGAGCTGTTTTTT. Translating it yields CASSISGGGELFF. The variable domain in full, with the rest retrieved from reference TRBV19 and TRBJ2-2, is DGGITQSPKYLFRKEGQNVTLSCEQNLNHDAMYWYRQDPGQGLRLIYYSQIVNDFQKGDIAEGYSVSREKKESFPLTVTSAQKNPTAFYLCASSISGGGELFFGEGSRLTVL.

The rearrangement links TRBV3-1 (or the pseudogene TRBV3-2) to TRBJ1-2; TRBD1 aligns across 7 bases. The CDR3 totals 13 residues. Germline CDR1 LGHDT, CDR2 YNNKEL (reference sequence). After removal of 6 bases from V and 8 bases from J, the junction contained 9 bases not matched to a gene. The CDR3 loop is CASSHHRGGGYTF. Here the CDR3 DNA reads TGTGCCAGCAGTCACCACAGGGGCGGAGGCTACACCTTC.

The chain carries TRBV5-4 and TRBJ2-2; 9 bases are shared with TRBD2. Germline V CDR1 and CDR2: SGHNT, YYREEE (reference sequence). Trimming took 4 bases from V and 4 from J; bases not matched to a gene: 8. The CDR3 extends over 16 amino acids. CDR3 residues: CASSPGASGTTGELFF. The CDR3 region has the DNA TGTGCCAGCAGCCCCGGGGCTAGCGGGACCACCGGGGAGCTGTTTTTT.

J is TRBJ2-3 and V is TRBV11-2; tentative D call: TRBD2 (6 bases). The CDR3 consists of 18 residues. Trimming stripped 5 bases from V and 0 bases from J, with 21 bases between. Germline values: CDR1 SGHAT, CDR2 FQNNGV. Written as DNA, the CDR3 is TGTGCCAGCAGCCTGAGCTTACCGACTGGGACTAGCACAGATACGCAGTATTTT. The encoded protein is CASSLSLPTGTSTDTQYF.

This clone has just one count. This rearrangement joins TRBV20-1 to TRBJ2-7; the D is unclear. Germline V gives CDR1 DFQATT, CDR2 SNEGSKA (reference sequence). The V and J ends lost 6 bases and 3 bases respectively, with 9 bases between them. The CDR3 consists of 11 residues. Here the CDR3 DNA reads TGCAGTGCGTCGACAATCTACGAGCAGTACTTC. It yields the protein CSASTIYEQYF.

The chain recombines TRBV14 with TRBJ1-6; 7 bases agree with TRBD1. This CDR3 has 17 amino acids. CDR1 is SGHDN and CDR2 is FVKESK in the germline V gene. J lost 3 bases, V lost 4 bases, and 9 bases had no gene match. In DNA, the CDR3 is TGTGCCAGCAGCCCTACTCCGGACAGGATCTATAATTCACCCCTCCACTTT. Protein product: CASSPTPDRIYNSPLHF.

This clone was detected a few times. The DNA for the CDR3 is TGCGCCAGCAGCTTTCCCGCCGGGGGGGGTGACTATGGCTACACCTTC. Translated, it gives CASSFPAGGGDYGYTF. The chain carries TRBV5-1 and TRBJ1-2; possible D gene TRBD1, 5 bases. Germline CDR1 is SGHRS and CDR2 is YFSETQ. V was trimmed by 2 bases and J by 3 bases, leaving 17 bases between them. This CDR3 is 16 amino acids long.

This chain links TRBV5-1 with TRBJ1-4; possible D gene TRBD1, 5 bases. The CDR3 totals 15 residues. Germline V gene sequence: CDR1 SGHRS, CDR2 YFSETQ. V was trimmed by 0 bases and J by 7 bases, leaving 13 bases between them. This CDR3 reads CASSLEVLQGEKLFF. As DNA, the CDR3 is TGCGCCAGCAGCTTGGAAGTTCTTCAGGGTGAAAAACTGTTTTTT.

The rearrangement joins TRBV4-2 to TRBJ1-5, with 7 bases matching TRBD1. The CDR3 totals 15 residues. V lost 3 bases to trimming and J lost 1 base; unmatched junction nucleotides: 3. Germline CDR1 is LGHNA and CDR2 is YNFKEQ. CDR3 in amino acids: CASSQTQGSNQPQHF. In DNA, the CDR3 is TGTGCCAGCAGCCAGACACAGGGGAGCAATCAGCCCCAGCATTTT.

The chain recombines TRBV27 with TRBJ2-7, with TRBD2 matching 8 bases. In germline, CDR1 is MNHEY, CDR2 SMNVEV (reference sequence). The junction had 11 bases not matched to a gene; V was cut back by 4 bases and J by 3 bases. The CDR3 runs to 16 residues. CDR3 nucleotide sequence: TGTGCCAGCAGTTCCCCCGTCGGGAGGGCCATCTACGAGCAGTACTTC. This encodes CASSSPVGRAIYEQYF.

J is TRBJ2-7 and V is TRBV27; perhaps TRBD2 as D (6 bases). Between the trimmed V and J ends, which lost 4 bases and 6 bases, there was a span of 19 bases. Germline lookup yields CDR1 MNHEY and CDR2 SMNVEV (reference sequence). This CDR3 is 15 amino acids long. DNA for the CDR3: TGTGCCAGCAGTTCCCTTGACGGGGGAAGAGGCGAGCAGTACTTC. The encoded protein is CASSSLDGGRGEQYF.

The chain joins TRBV6-5 to TRBJ2-6, with D possibly being TRBD1 (5 bases). The CDR3 is 15 amino acids. The V and J ends lost 2 bases and 4 bases respectively, with 9 bases between them. Germline lookup yields CDR1 MNHEY and CDR2 SVGAGI. CDR3 amino acids: CASSYGASGANVLTF. CDR3 nucleotide sequence: TGTGCCAGCAGTTACGGGGCTTCGGGGGCCAACGTCCTGACTTTC.

The J gene is TRBJ1-2, the V gene TRBV2; 10 bases agree with TRBD1. V gave up 6 bases and J gave up 6 bases; unmatched junction bases: 4. Per germline, CDR1 SNHLY and CDR2 FYNNEI. The CDR3 runs 13 residues. This CDR3 reads CASSVGQGNGYTF. The CDR3 nucleotides are TGTGCCAGCAGCGTGGGACAGGGGAATGGCTACACCTTC.

The chain recombines TRBV18 with TRBJ2-1; 11 bases fit TRBD2. The CDR3 runs 16 residues. V was pared by 3 bases and J by 14 bases, with 15 bases of the junction left unmatched. The V gene's germline CDR1 is KGHSH and CDR2 LQKENI. In DNA form, the CDR3 reads TGTGCCAGCTCACCTAAATTGACTAGCGGGGCCCCCTCGAAGTTCTTC. Protein: CASSPKLTSGAPSKFF.

J is TRBJ1-1 and V is TRBV19; D is possibly TRBD1 (5 bases). CDR1 is LNHDA, CDR2 SQIVND, per germline (reference sequence). CDR3 size: 15 residues. Deletions cut 5 bases from V and 1 base from J, with 14 bases between. CDR3 nucleotide sequence: TGTGCCAGTAGTCCCCGACGCACAGGGAACACTGAAGCTTTCTTT. Protein sequence: CASSPRRTGNTEAFF.

This clone occurred once. The chain uses TRBV25-1 and TRBJ1-1, with D uncertain. The CDR3 consists of 12 residues. CDR1 is MGHDK and CDR2 is SYGVNS in the germline V gene. Trimming removed 3 bases from V and 8 bases from J, with 10 bases in between. This CDR3 is CASSDSNREAFF. CDR3 sequence (DNA): TGTGCCAGCAGTGATAGTAACAGAGAAGCTTTCTTT.

The CDR3 nucleotides read TGTGCCAGCTCACCTGCCCTACGGGGGGGAGAGACCCAGTACTTC. This codes for CASSPALRGGETQYF. V usage is TRBV18 and J usage is TRBJ2-5; the match to TRBD2 covers 8 bases. The V and J ends lost 3 bases and 4 bases, in that order; junction bases with no gene match: 7. The germline V gene has CDR1 KGHSH and CDR2 LQKENI. The length of the CDR3 is 15 residues.

The rearrangement links TRBV2 to TRBJ1-1; D is uncertain. CDR1 and CDR2 (germline): SNHLY, FYNNEI. V lost 8 bases and J 8 bases, leaving 15 bases between the germline ends. There are 12 residues in the CDR3. This CDR3 is CASWQTPGEAFF. In nucleotides, the CDR3 is TGTGCCAGCTGGCAGACCCCCGGGGAAGCTTTCTTT.

This rearrangement joins TRBV7-2 to TRBJ1-5; 8 bases are shared with TRBD1. The CDR3 is made up of 17 amino acids. V lost 3 bases, J lost 4 bases, and 11 bases stayed unmatched. The germline gives CDR1 SGHTA, CDR2 FQGNSA. The CDR3 nucleotides are TGTGCCAGCAGCTTGCTGACCGGGACAGGATTGAATCAGCCCCAGCATTTT. This sequence encodes CASSLLTGTGLNQPQHF. The variable domain in full, with the rest retrieved from reference TRBV7-2 and TRBJ1-5, is GAGVSQSPSNKVTEKGKDVELRCDPISGHTALYWYRQSLGQGLEFLIYFQGNSAPDKSGLPSDRFSAERTGGSVSTLTIQRTQQEDSAVYLCASSLLTGTGLNQPQHFGDGTRLSIL.